A single sample gave rise to the 2 T cell receptor beta chains below, sequenced in a study of human T cells and chemical hapten exposure. TCRdb re-called the RACE reads with MiXCR, one entry per CDR3 protein. Found here are some 87,000 distinct CDR3 sequences, approximately 10% of them singletons; the top ten hold roughly 1.4%. Time point: patch test 1, 2 weeks after DPC sensitization. Treatment denoted: therapeutic diphenylcyclopropenone sensitization with weekly scalp DPC. This material consisted of whole blood, taken in connection with sensitization to the hapten diphenylcyclopropenone (DPC). These receptors were obtained from a woman aged 45 to 65 with alopecia areata. Some clones in this sample may be carry-over from other donors' samples.

At least ten counts were recorded for this clonotype. The V gene is TRBV24-1, the J gene TRBJ2-1; D may be TRBD2 (5 bases). The length of the CDR3 is 15 residues. V was trimmed by 9 bases and J by 0 bases, leaving 14 bases between them. Germline-derived CDR1 and CDR2 are KGHDR and SFDVKD. The CDR3 DNA is TGTGCCACCCAACCACGAGGGAGCTCCTACAATGAGCAGTTCTTC. It codes for CATQPRGSSYNEQFF.

This clonotype was detected ten times or more. CDR3 sequence: CASSLLVQGVNNEQFF. In DNA form, the CDR3 reads TGTGCCAGCAGTTTGTTGGTACAGGGCGTTAACAATGAGCAGTTCTTC. V is TRBV28 and J is TRBJ2-1; D perhaps matches TRBD1 (6 bases). CDR3 length: 16 amino acids. V gave up 3 bases and J gave up 5 bases, with 17 bases separating them. Germline V lookup: CDR1 MDHEN, CDR2 SYDVKM.